These 6 T cell receptor beta chains were sequenced from one sample in a study of beta chain features in type 1 diabetes. Study-wide results and limits: Shortening of TCRB CDR3s, moderate but significant, appeared in all four CD4+ subsets of Type 1 diabetes patients.

These TCRs are of unknown antigen specificity. Reverse transcription of all isolated RNA meant that expressed TCRB transcripts were sequenced. Libraries were prepared by immunoSEQ multiplex PCR; TCRdb keeps only in-frame clonotypes and omits some of them. The sample records roughly 130,000 clones, approximately 16% being singletons. What was sequenced was central memory CD4+ T cells from blood. These TCRs come from a young man with type 1 diabetes.

In its sample, this clone was seen many times. The V gene is TRBV2, the J gene TRBJ2-1; TRBD2 agrees at 9 bases. Looked up from germline, CDR1 is SNHLY and CDR2 is FYNNEI. This CDR3 comprises 14 residues. Trimming removed 3 bases from V and 9 bases from J; junction bases left unmatched: 6. CDR3 protein: CASSDSGLATEQFF. CDR3 sequence (DNA): TGTGCCAGCAGTGATTCTGGACTAGCGACTGAGCAGTTCTTC.

The gene calls are TRBV25-1 and TRBJ2-3; D remains ambiguous. The CDR3 is made up of 12 amino acids. Trimming left V 2 bases short and J 2 bases short, with 2 bases between. Looked up from germline, CDR1 is MGHDK and CDR2 is SYGVNS. The chain's CDR3 is CASSEATDTQYF. The CDR3 nucleotides read TGTGCCAGCAGTGAAGCCACAGATACGCAGTATTTT. Using reference TRBV25-1 and TRBJ2-3 for the parts outside the CDR3, the full variable domain is EADIYQTPRYLVIGTGKKITLECSQTMGHDKMYWYQQDPGMELHLIHYSYGVNSTEKGDLSSESTVSRIRTEHFPLTLESARPSHTSQYLCASSEATDTQYFGPGTRLTVL.

This clone showed up just a few times. The chain uses TRBV4-2 and TRBJ1-5; D call uncertain. The CDR3 has 15 residues. Germline loops: CDR1 LGHNA, CDR2 YNFKEQ. The V gene lost 0 bases and the J gene lost 5 bases, with 11 bases spanning the gap. CDR3: CASSQDGTEDQPQHF. CDR3 nucleotide sequence: TGTGCCAGCAGCCAAGATGGAACGGAAGATCAGCCCCAGCATTTT.

In its sample, this clone was seen a few times. The chain has TRBV28 and TRBJ2-3; D is perhaps TRBD2 (5 bases). The V gene's germline CDR1 is MDHEN and CDR2 SYDVKM. This CDR3 has 15 residues. V dropped 5 bases and J dropped 2 bases, with 14 bases sitting between them. CDR3 DNA sequence: TGTGCCAGCAGTAGTCCGGCGGGCTTCACAGATACGCAGTATTTT. As protein: CASSSPAGFTDTQYF.

This rearrangement joins TRBV27 to TRBJ2-1; no definite D call. The V gene lost 4 bases and the J gene lost 2 bases, with 9 bases spanning the gap. The CDR3 loop spans 14 amino acids. The germline V gene encodes CDR1 MNHEY and CDR2 SMNVEV (reference sequence). CDR3 amino acids: CASSSPTAYNEQFF. CDR3 coding DNA: TGTGCCAGCAGTTCCCCGACTGCCTACAATGAGCAGTTCTTC.

Comments on this clone: With a much larger clone just one base away, this may be a read error. The sample contains more than one DNA sequence encoding this CDR3. The rearrangement joins TRBV30 to TRBJ2-7; no clear D gene. The V end lost 5 bases, the J end lost 6 bases, and 17 bases lay between the germline ends. Germline lookup yields CDR1 GTSNPN and CDR2 SVGIG (reference sequence). The CDR3 sequence is 13 residues long. In nucleotides, the CDR3 is TGTGCCTGGGGGCTTGGGTTCAGTACCGAGCAGTACTTC. Translation gives CAWGLGFSTEQYF.